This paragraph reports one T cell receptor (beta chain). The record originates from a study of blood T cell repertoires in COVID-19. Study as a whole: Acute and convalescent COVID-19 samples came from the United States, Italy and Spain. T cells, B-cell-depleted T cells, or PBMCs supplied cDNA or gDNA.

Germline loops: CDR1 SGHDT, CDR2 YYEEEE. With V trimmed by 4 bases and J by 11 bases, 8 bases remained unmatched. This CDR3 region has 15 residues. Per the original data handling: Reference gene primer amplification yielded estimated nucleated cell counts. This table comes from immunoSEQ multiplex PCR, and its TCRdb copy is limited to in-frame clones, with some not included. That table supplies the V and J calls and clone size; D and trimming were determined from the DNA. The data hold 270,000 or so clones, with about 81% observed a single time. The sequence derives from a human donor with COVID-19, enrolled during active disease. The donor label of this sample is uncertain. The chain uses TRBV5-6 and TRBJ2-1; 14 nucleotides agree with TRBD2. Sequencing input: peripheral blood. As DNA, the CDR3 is TGTGCCAGCAGCGAGGGGACTAGCGGGAGTCTTAAGCAGTTCTTC. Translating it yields CASSEGTSGSLKQFF.